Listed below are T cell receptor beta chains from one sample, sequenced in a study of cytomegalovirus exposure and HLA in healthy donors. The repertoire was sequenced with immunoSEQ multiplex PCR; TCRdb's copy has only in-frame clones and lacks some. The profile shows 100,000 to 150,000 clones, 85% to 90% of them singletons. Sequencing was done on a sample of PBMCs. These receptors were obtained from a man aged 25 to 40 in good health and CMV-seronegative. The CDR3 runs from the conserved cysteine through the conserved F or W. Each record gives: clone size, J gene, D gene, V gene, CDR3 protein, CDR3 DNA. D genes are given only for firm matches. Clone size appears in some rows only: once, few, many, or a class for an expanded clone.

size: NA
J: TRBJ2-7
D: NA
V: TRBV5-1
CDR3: CASSLDGGPTYEQYF
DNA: TGCGCCAGCAGCTTGGACGGCGGGCCTACCTACGAGCAGTACTTC

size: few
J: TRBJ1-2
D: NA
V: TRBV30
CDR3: CAWIGATYGGNGYTF
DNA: TGTGCCTGGATTGGAGCCACTTACGGGGGGAATGGCTACACCTTC

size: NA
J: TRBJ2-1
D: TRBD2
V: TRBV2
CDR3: CASRVRLADTYNEQFF
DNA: TGTGCCAGCAGGGTTAGACTAGCCGACACCTACAATGAGCAGTTCTTC

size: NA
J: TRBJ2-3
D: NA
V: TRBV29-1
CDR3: CSVRTGTSTDTQYF
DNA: TGCAGCGTTCGCACAGGCACTAGCACAGATACGCAGTATTTT

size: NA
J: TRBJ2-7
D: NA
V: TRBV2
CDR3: CASSDTGWGYEQYF
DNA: TGTGCCAGCAGTGATACAGGATGGGGCTACGAGCAGTACTTC

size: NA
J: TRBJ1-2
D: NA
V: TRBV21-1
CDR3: CASSKGSGGYGYTF
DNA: TGTGCCAGCAGCAAAGGTTCGGGTGGTTATGGCTACACCTTC

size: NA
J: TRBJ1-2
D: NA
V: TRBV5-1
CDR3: CASSQTGDGYTF
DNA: TGCGCCAGCAGCCAGACGGGGGATGGCTACACCTTC

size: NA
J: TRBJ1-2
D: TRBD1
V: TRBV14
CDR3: CASSPQTGESYGYTF
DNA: TGTGCCAGCAGCCCCCAGACAGGGGAAAGCTATGGCTACACCTTC

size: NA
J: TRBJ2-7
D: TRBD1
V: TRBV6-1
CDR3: CASRDRGYEQYF
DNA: TGTGCCAGCAGAGACAGGGGCTACGAGCAGTACTTC

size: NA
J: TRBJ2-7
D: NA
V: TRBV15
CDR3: CATSDGSVHEQYF
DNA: TGTGCCACCAGCGACGGGAGCGTCCACGAGCAGTACTTC

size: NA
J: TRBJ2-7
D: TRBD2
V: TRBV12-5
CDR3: CASGGRAGVGEQYF
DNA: TGTGCTAGTGGAGGTCGAGCGGGAGTCGGCGAGCAGTACTTC

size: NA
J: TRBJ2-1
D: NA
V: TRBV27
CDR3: CASSLGGTMLVNEQFF
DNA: TGTGCCAGCAGTTTAGGAGGTACCATGCTCGTGAATGAGCAGTTCTTC

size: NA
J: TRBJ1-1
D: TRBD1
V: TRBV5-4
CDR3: CASSLARGLYTEAFF
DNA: TGTGCCAGCAGCTTAGCCAGGGGGCTTTACACTGAAGCTTTCTTT

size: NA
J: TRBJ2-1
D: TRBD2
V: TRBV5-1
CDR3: CASSRTSGTYNEQFF
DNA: TGCGCCAGCAGCCGTACTAGCGGGACCTACAATGAGCAGTTCTTC

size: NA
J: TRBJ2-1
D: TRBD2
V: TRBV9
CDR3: CASSVRGDNEQFF
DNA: TGTGCCAGCAGCGTACGGGGGGACAATGAGCAGTTCTTC

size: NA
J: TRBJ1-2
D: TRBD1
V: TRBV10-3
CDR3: CAISESVRDRGYGYTF
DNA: TGTGCCATCAGTGAGTCGGTACGGGACAGGGGTTACGGCTACACCTTC

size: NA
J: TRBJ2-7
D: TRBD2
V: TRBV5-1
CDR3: CASHPLAGDSYEQYF
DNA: TGCGCCAGCCATCCACTAGCGGGGGACTCCTACGAGCAGTACTTC

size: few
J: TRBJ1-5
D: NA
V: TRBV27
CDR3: CASSLGGQPQHF
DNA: TGTGCCAGCAGTCTAGGCGGTCAGCCCCAGCATTTT

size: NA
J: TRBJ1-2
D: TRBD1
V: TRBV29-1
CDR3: CSVGGTGSGYGYTF
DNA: TGCAGCGTTGGAGGGACAGGGTCGGGGTATGGCTACACCTTC

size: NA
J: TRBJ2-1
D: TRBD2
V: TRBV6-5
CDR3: CASSTPGSGSNEQFF
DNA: TGTGCCAGCAGTACCCCGGGAAGCGGGAGCAATGAGCAGTTCTTC

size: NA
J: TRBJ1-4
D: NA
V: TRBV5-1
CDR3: CASSFLAVTTNEKLFF
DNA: TGCGCCAGCAGCTTTTTGGCAGTCACAACTAATGAAAAACTGTTTTTT

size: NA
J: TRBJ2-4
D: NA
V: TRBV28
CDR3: CASSLSGLNIQYF
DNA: TGTGCCAGCAGTTTATCAGGCTTAAACATTCAGTACTTC

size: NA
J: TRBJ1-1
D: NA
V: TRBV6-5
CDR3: CASSLRAGTEAFF
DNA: TGTGCCAGCTCTTTGCGGGCGGGAACTGAAGCTTTCTTT

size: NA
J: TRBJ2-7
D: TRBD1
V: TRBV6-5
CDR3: CASSYDRASSYEQYF
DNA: TGTGCCAGCAGTTACGACAGGGCCTCCTCCTACGAGCAGTACTTC

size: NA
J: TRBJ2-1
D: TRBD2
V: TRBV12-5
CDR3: CASGLERETTYNEQFF
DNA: TGTGCTAGTGGTTTAGAGCGGGAGACGACCTACAATGAGCAGTTCTTC

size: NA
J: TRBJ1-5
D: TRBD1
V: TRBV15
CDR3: CATSTGTGVSQPQHF
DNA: TGTGCCACCAGCACCGGGACAGGGGTTTCTCAGCCCCAGCATTTT

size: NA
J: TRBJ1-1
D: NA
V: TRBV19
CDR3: CASKLSAGRTEAFF
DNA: TGTGCCAGTAAACTGTCGGCGGGTCGAACTGAAGCTTTCTTT

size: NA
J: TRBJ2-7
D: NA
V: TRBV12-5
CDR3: CASGSGYEQYF
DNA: TGTGCTAGTGGTTCGGGGTACGAGCAGTACTTC

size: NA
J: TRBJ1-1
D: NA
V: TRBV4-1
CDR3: CASSQGGRGTNTEAFF
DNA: TGCGCCAGCAGCCAGGGGGGTCGGGGGACGAACACTGAAGCTTTCTTT

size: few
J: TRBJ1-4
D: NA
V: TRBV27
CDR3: CASSKQGSNEKLFF
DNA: TGTGCCAGCAGCAAACAGGGCTCTAATGAAAAACTGTTTTTT

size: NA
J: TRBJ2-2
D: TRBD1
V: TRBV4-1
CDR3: CASSHADRGDTGELFF
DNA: TGCGCCAGCAGCCACGCGGACAGGGGGGACACCGGGGAGCTGTTTTTT

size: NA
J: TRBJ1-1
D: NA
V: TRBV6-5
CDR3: CASSYGALNTEAFF
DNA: TGTGCCAGCAGCTACGGGGCCCTGAACACTGAAGCTTTCTTT

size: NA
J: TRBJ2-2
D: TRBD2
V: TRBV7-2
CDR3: CASSPRPSGNTGELFF
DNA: TGTGCCAGCAGCCCCCGTCCTAGCGGTAACACCGGGGAGCTGTTTTTT